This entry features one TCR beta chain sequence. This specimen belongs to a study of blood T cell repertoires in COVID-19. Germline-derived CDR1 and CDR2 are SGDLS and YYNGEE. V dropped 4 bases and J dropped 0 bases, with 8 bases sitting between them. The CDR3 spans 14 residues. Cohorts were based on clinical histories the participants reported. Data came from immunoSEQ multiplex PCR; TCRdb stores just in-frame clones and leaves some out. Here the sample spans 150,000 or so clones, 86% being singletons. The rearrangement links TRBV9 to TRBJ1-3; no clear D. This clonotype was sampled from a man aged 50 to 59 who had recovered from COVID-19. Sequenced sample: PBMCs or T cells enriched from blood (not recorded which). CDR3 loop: CASSLRDSGNTIYF. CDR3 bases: TGTGCCAGCAGCCTCCGAGACTCTGGAAACACCATATATTTT.